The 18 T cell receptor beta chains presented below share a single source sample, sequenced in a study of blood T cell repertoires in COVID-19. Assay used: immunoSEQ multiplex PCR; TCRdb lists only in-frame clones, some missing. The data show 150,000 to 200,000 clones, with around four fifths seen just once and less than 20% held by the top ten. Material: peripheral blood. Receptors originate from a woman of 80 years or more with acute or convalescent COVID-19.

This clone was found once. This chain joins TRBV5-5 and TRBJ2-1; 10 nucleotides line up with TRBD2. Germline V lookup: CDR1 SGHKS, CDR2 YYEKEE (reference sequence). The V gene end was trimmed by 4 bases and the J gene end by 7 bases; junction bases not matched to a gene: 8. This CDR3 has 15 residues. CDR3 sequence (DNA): TGTGCCAGCAGCCAGGGACTAGCGCCCCTGAATGAGCAGTTCTTC. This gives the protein CASSQGLAPLNEQFF.

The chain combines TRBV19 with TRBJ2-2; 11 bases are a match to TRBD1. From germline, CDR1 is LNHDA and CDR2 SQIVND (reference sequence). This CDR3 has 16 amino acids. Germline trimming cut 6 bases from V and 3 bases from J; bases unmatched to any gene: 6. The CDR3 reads CASRNRDRGYTGELFF. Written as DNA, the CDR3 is TGTGCCAGTAGGAACAGGGACAGGGGGTACACCGGGGAGCTGTTTTTT.

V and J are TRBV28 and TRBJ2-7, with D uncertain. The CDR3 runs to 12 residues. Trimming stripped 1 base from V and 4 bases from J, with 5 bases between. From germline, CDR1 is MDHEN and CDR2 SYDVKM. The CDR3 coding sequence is TGTGCCAGCAGTTTATACCAGTACGAGCAGTACTTC. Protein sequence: CASSLYQYEQYF.

The CDR3 sequence is CASSFSAGDYGYTF. The CDR3 DNA reads as TGCGCCAGCAGCTTCTCGGCAGGGGACTATGGCTACACCTTC. The chain has TRBV5-1 and TRBJ1-2, with D perhaps TRBD1 (6 bases). CDR3 length: 14 amino acids. Germline loops: CDR1 SGHRS, CDR2 YFSETQ. Trimming left V 2 bases short and J 3 bases short, with 11 bases between. Filled out from reference TRBV5-1 and TRBJ1-2, the complete variable domain reads KAGVTQTPRYLIKTRGQQVTLSCSPISGHRSVSWYQQTPGQGLQFLFEYFSETQRNKGNFPGRFSGRQFSNSRSEMNVSTLELGDSALYLCASSFSAGDYGYTFGSGTRLTVV.

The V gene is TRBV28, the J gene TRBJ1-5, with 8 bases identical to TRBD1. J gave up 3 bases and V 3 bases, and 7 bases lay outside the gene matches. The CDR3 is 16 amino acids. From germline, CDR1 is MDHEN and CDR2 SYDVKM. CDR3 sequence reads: CASSFGQGRVNQPQHF. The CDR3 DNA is TGTGCCAGCAGTTTTGGACAGGGCCGGGTCAATCAGCCCCAGCATTTT.

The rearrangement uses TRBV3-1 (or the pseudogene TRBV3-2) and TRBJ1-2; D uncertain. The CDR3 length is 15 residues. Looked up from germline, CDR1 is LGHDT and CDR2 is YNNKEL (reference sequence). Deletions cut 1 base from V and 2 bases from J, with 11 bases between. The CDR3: CASSQVAGANYGYTF. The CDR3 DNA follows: TGTGCCAGCAGCCAAGTGGCGGGAGCGAACTATGGCTACACCTTC.

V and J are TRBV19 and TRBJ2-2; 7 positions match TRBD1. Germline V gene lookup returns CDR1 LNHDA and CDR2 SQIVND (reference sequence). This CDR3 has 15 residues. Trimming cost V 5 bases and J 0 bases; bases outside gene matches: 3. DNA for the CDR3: TGTGCCAGTAGTTATACAGGGGCGAACACCGGGGAGCTGTTTTTT. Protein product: CASSYTGANTGELFF. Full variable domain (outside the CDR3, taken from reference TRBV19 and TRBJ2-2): DGGITQSPKYLFRKEGQNVTLSCEQNLNHDAMYWYRQDPGQGLRLIYYSQIVNDFQKGDIAEGYSVSREKKESFPLTVTSAQKNPTAFYLCASSYTGANTGELFFGEGSRLTVL.

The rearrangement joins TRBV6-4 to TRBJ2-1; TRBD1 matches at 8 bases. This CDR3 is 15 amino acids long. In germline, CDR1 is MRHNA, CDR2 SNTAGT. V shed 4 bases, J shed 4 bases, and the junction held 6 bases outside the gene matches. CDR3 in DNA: TGTGCCAGCAGTGGGACAGGGCAGGGATACAATGAGCAGTTCTTC. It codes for CASSGTGQGYNEQFF.

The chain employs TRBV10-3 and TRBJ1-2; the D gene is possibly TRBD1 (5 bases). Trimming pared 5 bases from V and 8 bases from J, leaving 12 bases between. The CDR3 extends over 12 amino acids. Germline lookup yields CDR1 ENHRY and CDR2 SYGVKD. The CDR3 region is CAISPGSIGYTF. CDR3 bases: TGTGCCATCAGTCCAGGGTCTATCGGCTACACCTTC.

The CDR3 DNA reads TGTGCCAGCTCACCACCCGGTATCCAAAACTATGGCTACACCTTC. Translating it yields CASSPPGIQNYGYTF. V usage is TRBV18 and J usage is TRBJ1-2; D unresolved. V was trimmed by 0 bases and J by 2 bases, leaving 10 bases between them. The CDR3 is 15 amino acids. Germline assignment: CDR1 KGHSH and CDR2 LQKENI.

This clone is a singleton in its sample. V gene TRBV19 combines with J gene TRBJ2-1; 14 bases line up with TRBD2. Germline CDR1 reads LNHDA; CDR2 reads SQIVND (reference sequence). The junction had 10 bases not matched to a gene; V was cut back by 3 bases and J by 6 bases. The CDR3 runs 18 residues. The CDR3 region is CASSMGLAGVILANEQFF. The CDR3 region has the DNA TGTGCCAGTAGTATGGGACTAGCGGGAGTAATATTGGCCAATGAGCAGTTCTTC.

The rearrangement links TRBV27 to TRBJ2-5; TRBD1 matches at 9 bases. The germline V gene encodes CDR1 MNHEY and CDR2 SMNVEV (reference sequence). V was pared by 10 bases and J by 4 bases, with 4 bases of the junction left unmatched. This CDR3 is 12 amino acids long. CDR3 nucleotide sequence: TGTGCCACCCAGGACAGGGGAGAGACCCAGTACTTC. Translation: CATQDRGETQYF.

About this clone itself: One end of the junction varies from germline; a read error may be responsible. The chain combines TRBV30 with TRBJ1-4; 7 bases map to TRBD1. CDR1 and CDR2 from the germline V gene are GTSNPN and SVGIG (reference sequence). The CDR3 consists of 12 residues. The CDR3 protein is CAWSANTGAQNF. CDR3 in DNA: TGTGCCTGGAGTGCGAATACAGGGGCCCAAAATTTT.

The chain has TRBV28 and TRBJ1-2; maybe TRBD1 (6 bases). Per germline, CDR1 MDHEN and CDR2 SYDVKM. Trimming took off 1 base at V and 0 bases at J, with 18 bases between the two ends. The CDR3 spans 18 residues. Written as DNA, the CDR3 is TGTGCCAGCAGTTTATCGTTTCGTACAGGGCTACCTAACTATGGCTACACCTTC. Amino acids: CASSLSFRTGLPNYGYTF.

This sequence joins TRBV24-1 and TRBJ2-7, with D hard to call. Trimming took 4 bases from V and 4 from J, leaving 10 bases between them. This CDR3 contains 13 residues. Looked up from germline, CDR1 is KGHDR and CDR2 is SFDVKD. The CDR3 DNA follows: TGTGCCACCAGTGAATCGAGTTTTTACGAGCAGTACTTC. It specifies CATSESSFYEQYF.

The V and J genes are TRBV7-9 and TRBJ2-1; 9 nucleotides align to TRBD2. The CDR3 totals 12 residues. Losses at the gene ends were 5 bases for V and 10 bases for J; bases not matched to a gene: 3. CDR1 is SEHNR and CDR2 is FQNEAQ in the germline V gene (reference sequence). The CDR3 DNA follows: TGTGCCAGCAGCCCTCTAGCGGGGGAGCAGTTCTTC. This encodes CASSPLAGEQFF.

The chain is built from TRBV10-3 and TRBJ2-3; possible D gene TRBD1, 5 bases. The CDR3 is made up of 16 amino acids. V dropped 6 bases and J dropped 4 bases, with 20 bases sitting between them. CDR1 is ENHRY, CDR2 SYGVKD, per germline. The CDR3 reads CAISERGYDSADTQYF. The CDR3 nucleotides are TGTGCCATCAGCGAAAGGGGCTATGATTCGGCAGATACGCAGTATTTT.

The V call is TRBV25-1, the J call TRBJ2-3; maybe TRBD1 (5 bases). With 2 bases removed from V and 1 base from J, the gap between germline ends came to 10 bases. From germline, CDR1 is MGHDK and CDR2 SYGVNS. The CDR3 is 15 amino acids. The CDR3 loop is CASSENGRGTDTQYF. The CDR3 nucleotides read TGTGCCAGCAGTGAAAACGGCAGGGGCACAGATACGCAGTATTTT. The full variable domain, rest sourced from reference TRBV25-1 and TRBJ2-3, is EADIYQTPRYLVIGTGKKITLECSQTMGHDKMYWYQQDPGMELHLIHYSYGVNSTEKGDLSSESTVSRIRTEHFPLTLESARPSHTSQYLCASSENGRGTDTQYFGPGTRLTVL.